The 8 T cell receptor beta chains below were found in one sample sequenced in a study of blood T cell repertoires in COVID-19. Repertoires were generated with immunoSEQ multiplex PCR, while TCRdb's copy carries only in-frame clones and drops some. The table has 75,000 to 95,000 clones, 80% seen once. Sequencing used peripheral blood. Receptors originate from a woman aged 40 to 50 with active or convalescent COVID-19.

The chain links TRBV11-2 to TRBJ1-2; TRBD1 agrees at 7 bases. From germline, CDR1 is SGHAT and CDR2 FQNNGV. The V gene end was trimmed by 0 bases and the J gene end by 0 bases; junction bases not matched to a gene: 4. The CDR3 is 16 residues long. The CDR3: CASSLDGGQTNYGYTF. CDR3 bases: TGTGCCAGCAGCTTAGATGGGGGACAGACTAACTATGGCTACACCTTC.

This clone came up once. The chain uses TRBV28 and TRBJ1-1, with 9 bases that match TRBD1. The V and J ends lost 3 bases and 0 bases, in that order; junction bases with no gene match: 11. The CDR3 is 18 amino acids. CDR1 is MDHEN and CDR2 is SYDVKM in the germline V gene. DNA of the CDR3: TGTGCCAGCAGTTTGTTAGGGACAGGGCGAGTATTGAACACTGAAGCTTTCTTT. This gives the protein CASSLLGTGRVLNTEAFF.

This sequence joins TRBV5-5 and TRBJ2-3; 7 bases fit TRBD2. This CDR3 region has 14 residues. Germline values: CDR1 SGHKS, CDR2 YYEKEE (reference sequence). V shed 4 bases and J 1 base; nucleotides not matched to a gene: 3. The CDR3 coding sequence is TGTGCCAGCAGCCCGGGGGGAGGCACAGATACGCAGTATTTT. This encodes CASSPGGGTDTQYF. Together with reference TRBV5-5 and TRBJ2-3, the CDR3 gives the full variable domain: DAGVTQSPTHLIKTRGQQVTLRCSPISGHKSVSWYQQVLGQGPQFIFQYYEKEERGRGNFPDRFSARQFPNYSSELNVNALLLGDSALYLCASSPGGGTDTQYFGPGTRLTVL.

V gene TRBV2 combines with J gene TRBJ2-7, with a weak D call TRBD1 (6 bases). With 0 bases removed from V and 6 bases from J, the gap between germline ends came to 12 bases. Per the germline V gene, CDR1 is SNHLY and CDR2 is FYNNEI. The CDR3 is 14 residues long. The CDR3 sequence: CASSEASNRAEQYF. Written as DNA, the CDR3 is TGTGCCAGCAGTGAAGCCAGTAACAGGGCCGAGCAGTACTTC.

As regards this clone: The sample carries other DNA sequences with the same CDR3. The V and J genes are TRBV6-5 and TRBJ1-5; D uncertain. The CDR3 runs 13 residues. Trimming cost V 2 bases and J 7 bases, with 9 bases left between them. Germline loops: CDR1 MNHEY, CDR2 SVGAGI. This chain's CDR3 is CASSYLGGQPQHF. The CDR3 region has the DNA TGTGCCAGCAGTTACCTGGGAGGCCAGCCCCAGCATTTT.

The V and J genes are TRBV30 and TRBJ1-5; D is possibly TRBD1 (5 bases). The CDR3 is made up of 14 amino acids. Trimming left V 3 bases short and J 6 bases short, with 15 bases between. Germline V gene lookup returns CDR1 GTSNPN and CDR2 SVGIG (reference sequence). In nucleotides, the CDR3 is TGTGCCTGGAGCGCCGGGACCGGGGGTCAGCCCCAGCATTTT. The encoded protein is CAWSAGTGGQPQHF.

The chain joins TRBV9 to TRBJ1-5; D is possibly TRBD1 (6 bases). V was shortened by 0 bases and J by 4 bases, with 11 bases between the two germline ends. From germline, CDR1 is SGDLS and CDR2 YYNGEE. The CDR3 has 15 residues. CDR3 bases: TGTGCCAGCAGCGTAGGACAGGCCTTTAATCAGCCCCAGCATTTT. Translated: CASSVGQAFNQPQHF.

This rearrangement joins TRBV7-2 to TRBJ2-3; perhaps TRBD2 as D (7 bases). V lost 5 bases and J 5 bases, leaving 23 bases between the germline ends. CDR3 length: 17 residues. CDR1 and CDR2 from the germline V gene are SGHTA and FQGNSA. This CDR3 is CASSPAGPGGGGDTQYF. The CDR3 bases are TGTGCCAGCAGCCCGGCGGGTCCGGGGGGCGGGGGAGATACGCAGTATTTT.